These 8 T cell receptor beta chains came from one sample sequenced in a study of T cell responses to AZD1222 COVID-19 vaccine. TCRdb's table, derived via immunoSEQ multiplex PCR, lists solely in-frame clones and lacks some. This sample carries 99,000 or so clones, about 91% of them seen once, and the ten largest clones take 35% to 50%. The sequencing here drew on peripheral blood, taken 28 days after the second AZD1222 dose. Source of these receptors: an adult who received the AZD1222 COVID-19 vaccine.

This chain links TRBV29-1 with TRBJ2-3; 7 bases agree with TRBD1. CDR1 SQVTM and CDR2 ANQGSEA come from the germline V gene. Trimming at V came to 5 bases and at J to 0 bases, leaving 5 bases not matched to a gene. The CDR3 is 14 residues long. CDR3 protein: CSVKRTGSTDTQYF. In nucleotides, the CDR3 is TGCAGCGTTAAAAGGACAGGAAGCACAGATACGCAGTATTTT.

V usage is TRBV5-4 and J usage is TRBJ2-7; D gene unclear. Germline lookup yields CDR1 SGHNT and CDR2 YYREEE (reference sequence). The CDR3 has 13 amino acids. The ends were cut back, 1 base at V and 3 bases at J, with 8 bases in the middle. CDR3 amino acids: CASSLLGIYEQYF. The CDR3 DNA is TGTGCCAGCAGCTTGCTGGGAATCTACGAGCAGTACTTC.

V usage is TRBV5-1 and J usage is TRBJ1-2, with a possible D match to TRBD1 (6 bases). Germline CDR1 is SGHRS and CDR2 is YFSETQ. Trimming pared 0 bases from V and 8 bases from J, leaving 17 bases between. This CDR3 has 15 amino acids. CDR3 protein: CASSLVGGTGKGYTF. DNA for the CDR3: TGCGCCAGCAGCTTGGTGGGGGGCACGGGCAAGGGCTACACCTTC. Full variable domain (rest looked up from reference TRBV5-1 and TRBJ1-2): KAGVTQTPRYLIKTRGQQVTLSCSPISGHRSVSWYQQTPGQGLQFLFEYFSETQRNKGNFPGRFSGRQFSNSRSEMNVSTLELGDSALYLCASSLVGGTGKGYTFGSGTRLTVV.

V and J are TRBV28 and TRBJ2-7; weak D call: TRBD1 (7 bases). This CDR3 comprises 14 residues. V dropped 5 bases and J dropped 0 bases, with 11 bases sitting between them. Looked up from germline, CDR1 is MDHEN and CDR2 is SYDVKM. As DNA, the CDR3 is TGTGCCAGCAGTGCGGGACAGCCCTCCTACGAGCAGTACTTC. Encoded protein: CASSAGQPSYEQYF.

The chain uses TRBV2 and TRBJ1-1; D may be TRBD1 (6 bases). The CDR3 covers 13 residues. V was trimmed by 8 bases and J by 4 bases, leaving 14 bases between them. The germline gives CDR1 SNHLY, CDR2 FYNNEI. The CDR3 sequence: CASAQGFGTEAFF. The CDR3 DNA follows: TGTGCCAGCGCCCAGGGGTTTGGCACTGAAGCTTTCTTT.

The chain combines TRBV30 with TRBJ2-3; D ambiguous. This CDR3 is built from 14 residues. CDR1 is GTSNPN, CDR2 SVGIG, per germline (reference sequence). V was pared by 7 bases and J by 2 bases, with 16 bases between. The CDR3 nucleotides are TGTGCCTACCTTCTATCCGGCTCCACAGATACGCAGTATTTT. This codes for CAYLLSGSTDTQYF. Filled out from reference TRBV30 and TRBJ2-3, the complete variable domain reads SQTIHQWPATLVQPVGSPLSLECTVEGTSNPNLYWYRQAAGRGLQLLFYSVGIGQISSEVPQNLSASRPQDRQFILSSKKLLLSDSGFYLCAYLLSGSTDTQYFGPGTRLTVL.

V is TRBV7-2 and J is TRBJ2-7; D call uncertain. Germline CDR1 and CDR2: SGHTA and FQGNSA. V was cut by 5 bases and J by 3 bases, with 8 bases left in between. The CDR3 has 12 residues. This CDR3 reads CASSPLGYEQYF. Here the CDR3 DNA reads TGTGCCAGCAGCCCCCTCGGCTACGAGCAGTACTTC. Complete variable domain (other parts from reference TRBV7-2 and TRBJ2-7): GAGVSQSPSNKVTEKGKDVELRCDPISGHTALYWYRQSLGQGLEFLIYFQGNSAPDKSGLPSDRFSAERTGGSVSTLTIQRTQQEDSAVYLCASSPLGYEQYFGPGTRLTVT.

The chain carries TRBV19 and TRBJ1-3, with D hard to call. CDR3 length equals 12 residues. The germline V gene has CDR1 LNHDA and CDR2 SQIVND (reference sequence). Trimming pared 4 bases from V and 4 bases from J, leaving 5 bases between. The CDR3 loop is CASSTGGNTIYF. In DNA form, the CDR3 reads TGTGCCAGTAGTACGGGCGGAAACACCATATATTTT.